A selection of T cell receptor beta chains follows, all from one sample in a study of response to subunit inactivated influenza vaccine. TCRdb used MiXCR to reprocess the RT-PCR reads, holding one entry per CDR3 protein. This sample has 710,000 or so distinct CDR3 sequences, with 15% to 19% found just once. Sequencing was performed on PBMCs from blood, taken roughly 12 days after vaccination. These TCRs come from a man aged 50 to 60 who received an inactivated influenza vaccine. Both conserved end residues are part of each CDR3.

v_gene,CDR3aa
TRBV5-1,CASSSRPGTGSSYEQYF
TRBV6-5,CASSYGQGAPDTQYF
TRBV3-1,CASSQDPGQSLPYNEQFF
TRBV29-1,CSVEDQTSAHPSIKEQYF
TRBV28,CASVEGDGYTF
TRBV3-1,CASSPHGADTQYF
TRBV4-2,CASSQDRTSADTQYF
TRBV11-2,CASSSWTGATGELFF
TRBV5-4,CASSSDSGGYTEAFF
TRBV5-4,CASSVDPLTDTQYF
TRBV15,CATSRRPSNQPQHF
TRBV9,CASSVAGPNQETQYF
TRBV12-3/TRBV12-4,CASRPKRGGTDTQYF
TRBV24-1,CATSRAGTDTQYF
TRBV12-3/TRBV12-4,CASSPRLLGKRGYGYTF
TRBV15,CATSSRGQETQYF
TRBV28,CASSRQGHYGYTF
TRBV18,CASSPPAGGRETQYF
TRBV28,CASTPVGSVGLFF
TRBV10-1,CASSRSTNSYNEQFF
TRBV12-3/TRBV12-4,CASRDGGTDTQYF
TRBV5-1,CASTSLLSSSNTGELFF
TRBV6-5,CASSYFGGTYSSGANVLTF
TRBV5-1,CASSLVPGADNQPQHF
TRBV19,CASSIGTYYNEQFF
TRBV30,CAWTRVNEQFF
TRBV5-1,CASSLEGFGTDTQYF
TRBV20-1,CSARGRRQPSGKETQYF
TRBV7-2,CASSLGALETNSF
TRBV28,CASSTRDSSYEQYF
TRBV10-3,CAISERTTGANVLTF
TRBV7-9,CANRGTGNTGELFF
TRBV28,CASSFYGGLGQPQHF
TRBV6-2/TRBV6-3,CASSRRTGASGETQYF
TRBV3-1,CASSQEGVIWEQYF
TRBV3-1,CASSRTSGGSSYNEKFF
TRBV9,CASSGAGLPNEKLFF
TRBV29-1,CSALGQYQETQYF
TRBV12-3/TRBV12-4,CASSFGRYLDTGELFF
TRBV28,CASSLPGTIQYF
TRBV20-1,CSADLGTDTQYF
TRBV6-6,CASSYQDRKQFF
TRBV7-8,CASSSLAPTSGMASYNEQFF
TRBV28,CASSFPLDRSNRYEQYF
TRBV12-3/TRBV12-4,CASSPKGKSTGELFF
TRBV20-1,CSAGQGQPGDTIYF
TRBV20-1,CSARWLAGKDTQYF
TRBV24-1,CATSDPGGIYNEQFF
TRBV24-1,CATSGQPGLAGADTQYF
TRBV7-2,CASSSRSGEKLFF
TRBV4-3,CASSHLTGSYEQYF
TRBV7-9,CASSLAGSGTGLNEQFF
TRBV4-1,CASSPLRDTYNEQFF
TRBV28,CASSLLVSGANVLTF
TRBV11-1,CASSLYRQGSISFGEETQYF